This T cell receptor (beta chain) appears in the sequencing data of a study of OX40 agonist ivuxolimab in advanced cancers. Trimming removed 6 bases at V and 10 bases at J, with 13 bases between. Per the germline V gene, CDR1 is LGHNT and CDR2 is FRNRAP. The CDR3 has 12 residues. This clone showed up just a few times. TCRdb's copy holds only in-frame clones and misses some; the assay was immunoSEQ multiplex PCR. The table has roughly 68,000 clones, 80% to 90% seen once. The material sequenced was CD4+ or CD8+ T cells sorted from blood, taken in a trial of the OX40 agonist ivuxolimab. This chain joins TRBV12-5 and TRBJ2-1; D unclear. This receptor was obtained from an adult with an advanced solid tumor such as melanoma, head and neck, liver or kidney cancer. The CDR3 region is CASGNRLDEQFF. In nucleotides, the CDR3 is TGTGCTAGTGGCAACCGACTTGACGAGCAGTTCTTC.